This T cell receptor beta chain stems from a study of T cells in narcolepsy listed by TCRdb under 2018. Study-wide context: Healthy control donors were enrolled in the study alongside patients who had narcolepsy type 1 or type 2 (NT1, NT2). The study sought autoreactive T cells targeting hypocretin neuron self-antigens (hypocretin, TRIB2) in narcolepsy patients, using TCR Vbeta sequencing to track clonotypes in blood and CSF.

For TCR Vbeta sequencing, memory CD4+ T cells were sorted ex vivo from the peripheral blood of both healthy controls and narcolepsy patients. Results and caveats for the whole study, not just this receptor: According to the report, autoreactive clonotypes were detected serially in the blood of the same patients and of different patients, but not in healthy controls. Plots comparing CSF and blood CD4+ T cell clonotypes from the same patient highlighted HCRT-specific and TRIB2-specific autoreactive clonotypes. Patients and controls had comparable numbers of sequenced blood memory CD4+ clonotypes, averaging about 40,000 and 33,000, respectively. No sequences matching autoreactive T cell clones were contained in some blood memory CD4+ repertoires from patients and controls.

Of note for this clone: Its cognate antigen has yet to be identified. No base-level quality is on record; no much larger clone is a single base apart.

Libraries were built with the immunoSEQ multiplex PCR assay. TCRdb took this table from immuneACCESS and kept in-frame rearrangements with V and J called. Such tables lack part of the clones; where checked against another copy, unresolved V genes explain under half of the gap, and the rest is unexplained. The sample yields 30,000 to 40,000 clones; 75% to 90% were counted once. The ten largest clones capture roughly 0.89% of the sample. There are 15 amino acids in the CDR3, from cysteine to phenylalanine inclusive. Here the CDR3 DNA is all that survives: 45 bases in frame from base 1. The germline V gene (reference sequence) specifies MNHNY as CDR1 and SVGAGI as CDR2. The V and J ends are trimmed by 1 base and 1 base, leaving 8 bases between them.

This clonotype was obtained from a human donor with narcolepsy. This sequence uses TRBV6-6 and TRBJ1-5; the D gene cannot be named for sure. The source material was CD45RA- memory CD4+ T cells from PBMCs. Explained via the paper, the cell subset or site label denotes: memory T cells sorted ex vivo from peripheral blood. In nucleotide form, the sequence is TGTGCCAGCAGTTACTTAGAAGGGAGCAATCAGCCCCAGCATTTT. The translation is CASSYLEGSNQPQHF.